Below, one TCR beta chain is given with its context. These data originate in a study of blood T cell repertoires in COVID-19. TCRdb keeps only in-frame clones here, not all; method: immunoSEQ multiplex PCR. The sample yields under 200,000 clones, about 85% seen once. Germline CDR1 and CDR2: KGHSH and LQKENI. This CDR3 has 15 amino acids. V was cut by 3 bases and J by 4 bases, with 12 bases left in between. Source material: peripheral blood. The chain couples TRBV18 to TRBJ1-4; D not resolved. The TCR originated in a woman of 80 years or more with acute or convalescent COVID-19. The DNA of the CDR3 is TGTGCCAGCTCACCGCAGAGGTACGGTAATGAAAAACTGTTTTTT. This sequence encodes CASSPQRYGNEKLFF. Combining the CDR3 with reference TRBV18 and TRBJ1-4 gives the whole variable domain NAGVMQNPRHLVRRRGQEARLRCSPMKGHSHVYWYRQLPEEGLKFMVYLQKENIIDESGMPKERFSAEFPKEGPSILRIQQVVRGDSAAYFCASSPQRYGNEKLFFGSGTQLSVL.